Listed here are 23 T cell receptor beta chains from one sample, sequenced in a study of identical twins. Each CDR3 protein is one row after TCRdb ran MiXCR on the 5' RACE reads. The profile shows 450,000 or so distinct CDR3 sequences, 14% of them singletons. These data were also reused for a study on yellow fever vaccine responses in identical twins.

Sequencing input: CD4+ T cells sorted from blood. The receptors shown here come from a young woman in good health.

The rearrangement joins TRBV20-1 to TRBJ2-7; TRBD2 matches at 9 bases. The CDR3 sequence is 12 residues long. The V gene end was trimmed by 7 bases and the J gene end by 2 bases; junction bases not matched to a gene: 3. Germline CDR1 and CDR2: DFQATT and SNEGSKA (reference sequence). CDR3 residues: CSGVAGAYEQYF. CDR3 bases: TGCAGTGGGGTAGCGGGAGCCTACGAGCAGTACTTC.

The genes are TRBV20-1 and TRBJ2-7; D might be TRBD2 (6 bases). The CDR3 loop spans 14 amino acids. The germline CDR1 and CDR2 sequences are DFQATT and SNEGSKA (reference sequence). CDR3 sequence (DNA): TGCAGCTGGAGGGGAGGAACTCTCGAAGGGGAGCAGTACTTC. This translates into CSWRGGTLEGEQYF.

This chain links TRBV6-1 with TRBJ2-7; 10 bases line up with TRBD1. The CDR3 runs to 14 residues. Trimming cost V 7 bases and J 5 bases; bases outside gene matches: 8. Germline values: CDR1 MNHNS, CDR2 SASEGT. CDR3 amino acids: CASNDRGRSDEQYF. Here the CDR3 DNA reads TGTGCCAGCAACGACAGGGGGCGCAGCGACGAGCAGTACTTC.

This clonotype was seen many times. V gene TRBV11-2 combines with J gene TRBJ2-3, with TRBD2 matching 9 bases. The V gene end was trimmed by 0 bases and the J gene end by 0 bases; junction bases not matched to a gene: 7. Germline V gene data show CDR1 as SGHAT and CDR2 as FQNNGV. The CDR3 consists of 18 residues. CDR3 nucleotides: TGTGCCAGCAGCTTAGACTTTAGCGGGAGAGGAAGCACAGATACGCAGTATTTT. Its translation is CASSLDFSGRGSTDTQYF.

In its sample, this clonotype was seen many times. The chain couples TRBV20-1 to TRBJ2-7, with D unresolved. Trimming took 0 bases from V and 2 from J, leaving 11 bases between them. The CDR3 runs 14 residues. Germline lookup yields CDR1 DFQATT and CDR2 SNEGSKA (reference sequence). CDR3 in amino acids: CSARDTKNPYEQYF. The CDR3 DNA is TGCAGTGCTAGAGATACGAAAAACCCCTACGAGCAGTACTTC.

The V call is TRBV2, the J call TRBJ2-5; 7 bases line up with TRBD2. CDR1 SNHLY and CDR2 FYNNEI come from the germline V gene. Trimming took 0 bases from V and 10 from J; bases not matched to a gene: 5. The CDR3 has 13 residues. CDR3 sequence reads: CASSEAYSGGQYF. The CDR3, as DNA: TGTGCCAGCAGTGAAGCGTACTCGGGGGGCCAGTACTTC.

This chain uses TRBV7-2 with TRBJ2-1; TRBD2 agrees at 14 bases. The CDR3 has 14 residues. Germline CDR1 is SGHTA and CDR2 is FQGNSA. With V trimmed by 6 bases and J by 9 bases, 4 bases remained unmatched. CDR3 amino acids: CASSRLAGGPEQFF. In DNA, the CDR3 is TGTGCCAGCAGTCGACTAGCGGGAGGGCCTGAGCAGTTCTTC.

This clonotype has more than one count but fewer than ten. This rearrangement joins TRBV7-2 to TRBJ1-2; 7 bases match TRBD1. The germline V gene encodes CDR1 SGHTA and CDR2 FQGNSA. The CDR3 covers 12 residues. The V gene end was trimmed by 7 bases and the J gene end by 7 bases; junction bases not matched to a gene: 6. CDR3 nucleotides: TGTGCCAGCACCAGGGGACAGCTTGGCTACACCTTC. Its protein is CASTRGQLGYTF.

This clonotype was detected many times. The CDR3 DNA sequence: TGCAGCGTTGAAAGGGCAAATGAGCAGTTCTTC. As protein: CSVERANEQFF. V gene TRBV29-1 combines with J gene TRBJ2-1; D gene unclear. The CDR3 loop spans 11 amino acids. The germline V gene has CDR1 SQVTM and CDR2 ANQGSEA. V lost 2 bases and J lost 7, with 6 bases in between.

The CDR3 loop is CATCLTSGGASYNEQFF. In DNA form, the CDR3 reads TGTGCCACCTGTCTAACTAGCGGGGGGGCTTCCTACAATGAGCAGTTCTTC. This chain links TRBV3-1 with TRBJ2-1; 13 nucleotides align to TRBD2. The CDR3 has 17 amino acids. Germline-derived CDR1 and CDR2 are LGHDT and YNNKEL (reference sequence). V gave up 10 bases and J gave up 1 base; unmatched junction bases: 10.

V usage is TRBV20-1 and J usage is TRBJ1-1; unclear D gene. CDR3 size: 11 residues. Trimming removed 7 bases from V and 1 base from J, with 7 bases in between. Germline-derived CDR1 and CDR2 are DFQATT and SNEGSKA (reference sequence). The CDR3: CSGERNTEAFF. In nucleotides, the CDR3 is TGCAGTGGAGAGAGGAACACTGAAGCTTTCTTT.

This CDR3 is CASSVGRDYTEAFF. CDR3 in DNA: TGTGCCAGCTCGGTGGGACGAGACTACACTGAAGCTTTCTTT. The V gene is TRBV18, the J gene TRBJ1-1, with D maybe TRBD1 (5 bases). The CDR3 is 14 residues long. The ends were cut back, 6 bases at V and 3 bases at J, with 14 bases in the middle. Germline lookup yields CDR1 KGHSH and CDR2 LQKENI.

The V gene is TRBV7-3, the J gene TRBJ1-1, with D possibly matching TRBD1 (6 bases). The V end lost 2 bases, the J end lost 4 bases, and 11 bases lay between the germline ends. The CDR3 totals 14 residues. CDR1 is SGHTA, CDR2 FQGTGA, per germline. The CDR3: CASSLRGAGTEAFF. The CDR3 DNA follows: TGTGCCAGCAGCTTACGGGGGGCGGGCACTGAAGCTTTCTTT.

The chain couples TRBV28 to TRBJ2-7; D call uncertain. Between the trimmed V and J ends, which lost 1 base and 0 bases, there was a span of 10 bases. CDR3 length: 15 residues. From germline, CDR1 is MDHEN and CDR2 SYDVKM. CDR3 coding DNA: TGTGCCAGCAGTTTATCGGCTAAATCCTCCTACGAGCAGTACTTC. Translated: CASSLSAKSSYEQYF. Based on the CDR3 plus reference TRBV28 and TRBJ2-7, the full variable domain is DVKVTQSSRYLVKRTGEKVFLECVQDMDHENMFWYRQDPGLGLRLIYFSYDVKMKEKGDIPEGYSVSREKKERFSLILESASTNQTSMYLCASSLSAKSSYEQYFGPGTRLTVT.

This clonotype was found a few times. The J gene is TRBJ2-1, the V gene TRBV15, with 7 bases matching TRBD1. The junction had 8 bases not matched to a gene; V was cut back by 0 bases and J by 3 bases. The germline CDR1 and CDR2 sequences are LNHNV and YYDKDF (reference sequence). CDR3 length: 17 amino acids. CDR3 amino acids: CATSRDAGTDLYNEQFF. CDR3 DNA: TGTGCCACCAGCAGAGACGCCGGGACAGACCTCTACAATGAGCAGTTCTTC.

This chain connects TRBV7-8 to TRBJ2-3, with TRBD1 matching 9 bases. The V gene end was trimmed by 1 base and the J gene end by 3 bases; junction bases not matched to a gene: 5. Germline loops: CDR1 SGHVS, CDR2 FQNEAQ. The CDR3 is 16 residues long. The CDR3 is CASSLVTGGATDTQYF. The CDR3 DNA reads as TGTGCCAGCAGCTTAGTAACAGGGGGCGCGACAGATACGCAGTATTTT.

The rearrangement uses TRBV18 and TRBJ1-5; D call uncertain. The CDR3 is made up of 12 amino acids. The germline CDR1 and CDR2 sequences are KGHSH and LQKENI. V lost 3 bases to trimming and J lost 14 bases, with 14 bases between them. The CDR3 nucleotides are TGTGCCAGCTCACCCGACGGTGGGGTTGAGCATTTT. Translation gives CASSPDGGVEHF.

J is TRBJ1-1 and V is TRBV20-1, with TRBD1 as a possible D gene (6 bases). Germline lookup yields CDR1 DFQATT and CDR2 SNEGSKA (reference sequence). Trimming left V 5 bases short and J 3 bases short, with 16 bases between. The CDR3 extends over 14 amino acids. The CDR3 loop reads CSALRLDSHTEAFF. CDR3 coding DNA: TGCAGTGCTTTACGCCTGGACAGTCACACTGAAGCTTTCTTT.

The V and J genes are TRBV9 and TRBJ2-7, with TRBD2 matching over 11 bases. The CDR3 runs 16 residues. The V segment lost 1 base and the J segment 7 bases; nucleotides outside the gene matches: 10. Germline V gene sequence: CDR1 SGDLS, CDR2 YYNGEE. CDR3 DNA sequence: TGTGCCAGCAGCGTACACGATCTAGCGGGGGGTGCTGAGCAGTACTTC. Its protein product is CASSVHDLAGGAEQYF.

This chain uses TRBV7-3 with TRBJ2-7; D gene ambiguous. The CDR3 is 14 residues long. Germline V CDR1 and CDR2: SGHTA, FQGTGA. The V gene lost 2 bases and the J gene lost 3 bases, with 11 bases spanning the gap. The CDR3: CASSLARVGYEQYF. DNA of the CDR3: TGTGCCAGCAGCTTAGCTAGGGTTGGCTACGAGCAGTACTTC.

The J gene is TRBJ2-3, the V gene TRBV20-1; D tentatively fits TRBD1 or TRBD2 (6 bases each). Trimming shortened V by 5 bases and J by 7 bases, and 28 bases separated the two germline ends. There are 17 residues in the CDR3. Germline V gene data show CDR1 as DFQATT and CDR2 as SNEGSKA (reference sequence). The chain's CDR3 is CSAPPGARGSLGNTQYF. The CDR3 DNA reads as TGCAGTGCTCCTCCGGGGGCGCGGGGCAGTCTTGGGAATACGCAGTATTTT.

This chain connects TRBV24-1 to TRBJ2-3; TRBD1 might be the D (6 bases). V was shortened by 0 bases and J by 2 bases, with 8 bases between the two germline ends. The CDR3 totals 15 residues. CDR1 is KGHDR and CDR2 is SFDVKD in the germline V gene. CDR3 amino acids: CATSDLTGNTDTQYF. For the CDR3, the DNA is TGTGCCACCAGTGATTTGACAGGGAACACAGATACGCAGTATTTT.

Many counts were recorded for this clonotype. The chain links TRBV6-5 to TRBJ2-2; 7 bases map to TRBD1. In germline, CDR1 is MNHEY, CDR2 SVGAGI. V was clipped by 2 bases and J by 5 bases; unmatched bases: 5. The CDR3 is made up of 15 amino acids. The CDR3 nucleotides are TGTGCCAGCAGTTACGGGACAGTTCAAACCGGGGAGCTGTTTTTT. It encodes CASSYGTVQTGELFF.